These T cell receptor beta chains were read from a single sample in a study of blood T cell repertoires in COVID-19. Sequencing used immunoSEQ multiplex PCR; TCRdb keeps in-frame clones, though not all of them. The sample has 95,000 to 150,000 clones; around 82% are singletons. The specimen sequenced was peripheral blood. The receptors stem from a human donor in a cohort sampled during active COVID-19. Each CDR3 is given with its conserved first and last residue. The D gene is left open where the match is weak. Some rows have no size entry. The others give once, few or many, or a class for an expanded clone.

TRBJ2-7 | TRBV5-1 | TRBD1 | NA | TGCGCCAGCAGCTTAGGACAGGGCCGTTGGTCCGAGCAGTACTTC | CASSLGQGRWSEQYF
TRBJ2-3 | TRBV12-3/TRBV12-4 | NA | NA | TGTGCCAGCAGCCGGACAGCCCGAACGCAGTATTTT | CASSRTARTQYF
TRBJ1-4 | TRBV7-2 | NA | NA | TGTGCCAGCAGCTTACGGCAGGGGTTTGGGAATGAAAAACTGTTTTTT | CASSLRQGFGNEKLFF
TRBJ1-1 | TRBV7-9 | TRBD1 | NA | TGTGCCAGCAGCCTGACAGGGGGGGCCGCTCATGAAGCTTTCTTT | CASSLTGGAAHEAFF
TRBJ2-7 | TRBV18 | NA | NA | TGTGCCAGCTCACGGATCGAACCGGGGTCCCGAGGGGAGCAGTACTTC | CASSRIEPGSRGEQYF
TRBJ2-1 | TRBV3-1/TRBV3-2 | TRBD2 | NA | TGTGCCAGCAGCTTAAGTAGCGGGGGGGCCATAAATGAGCAGTTCTTC | CASSLSSGGAINEQFF
TRBJ2-3 | TRBV14 | NA | NA | TGTGCCAGCAGCCAAGCCGTGACAGGGTGGGGAGGAGATACGCAGTATTTT | CASSQAVTGWGGDTQYF
TRBJ2-3 | TRBV7-7 | NA | NA | TGTGCTAGCAGCTTGCACCAGACAGATACGCAGTATTTT | CASSLHQTDTQYF
TRBJ2-1 | TRBV19 | NA | NA | TGTGCCAGTAGGGTGGGGGGGCTTGCTGAGCAGTTCTTC | CASRVGGLAEQFF
TRBJ2-7 | TRBV7-8 | NA | NA | TGTGCCAGCAGCGCACCGATTTGGGAGATCAACTACGAGCAGTACTTC | CASSAPIWEINYEQYF
TRBJ2-2 | TRBV7-6 | NA | NA | TGTGCCAGCAGCCCCCGACAGAGTTCGAACACCGGGGAGCTGTTTTTT | CASSPRQSSNTGELFF
TRBJ2-7 | TRBV3-1/TRBV3-2 | NA | NA | TGTGCCAGCAAAGGGGTAGACTACGAGCAGTACTTC | CASKGVDYEQYF
TRBJ2-5 | TRBV5-1 | TRBD2 | NA | TGCGCCAGCAGACGAACTAGCGGGGGCCAAGAGACCCAGTACTTC | CASRRTSGGQETQYF
TRBJ1-1 | TRBV21-1 | NA | NA | TGTGCCAGCAACGCGAGGGGGCGCGACCCAATGAACACTGAAGCTTTCTTT | CASNARGRDPMNTEAFF
TRBJ2-1 | TRBV5-1 | TRBD1 | NA | TGCGCCAGCGGCGGGACAGGAAATGAGCAGTTCTTC | CASGGTGNEQFF
TRBJ1-6 | TRBV12-3/TRBV12-4 | NA | few | TGTGCCAGCAGTTTGACAGAAAATTCACCCCTCCACTTT | CASSLTENSPLHF
TRBJ1-4 | TRBV11-1 | TRBD1 | NA | TGTGCCAGCAGCTCTCAGACAGGGGATCGCGAAAAACTGTTTTTT | CASSSQTGDREKLFF
TRBJ2-7 | TRBV28 | NA | NA | TGTGCCAGCAGTTCCCAGAGCCGGGGAGGCCCTTTTAGCTCCTACGAGCAGTACTTC | CASSSQSRGGPFSSYEQYF
TRBJ1-2 | TRBV5-1 | TRBD1 | once | TGCGCCAGCAGCGGCGGACAGGGAGGGAGCGGTGGCTACACCTTC | CASSGGQGGSGGYTF
TRBJ2-2 | TRBV25-1 | TRBD1 | NA | TGTGCCAGCAGTGAATGGGACAGGGGGCGCCCCGGGGAGCTGTTTTTT | CASSEWDRGRPGELFF
TRBJ1-3 | TRBV6-5 | NA | NA | TGTGCCAGCAGTTACCGAGAGGGCGCAAACACCATATATTTT | CASSYREGANTIYF
TRBJ2-3 | TRBV3-1/TRBV3-2 | NA | many | TGTGCCAGCAGCGGGGGCCCGATTAGCACAGATACGCAGTATTTT | CASSGGPISTDTQYF
TRBJ2-3 | TRBV5-1 | NA | NA | TGCGCCAGCAGCTTGGACGGTGTGGATACGCAGTATTTT | CASSLDGVDTQYF
TRBJ1-6 | TRBV7-2 | NA | NA | TGTGCCAGCAGCTTAGGACAGAATAATTCACCCCTCCACTTT | CASSLGQNNSPLHF
TRBJ1-2 | TRBV5-1 | TRBD1 | NA | TGCGCCAGCAGCCATTTGGACAGGGGGAGGGATGGCTACACCTTC | CASSHLDRGRDGYTF
TRBJ2-1 | TRBV10-3 | TRBD1 | NA | TGTGCCATCAGTGGACAGGGAAACTACTCTACCTACAATGAGCAGTTCTTC | CAISGQGNYSTYNEQFF
TRBJ2-3 | TRBV5-4 | TRBD2 | NA | TGTGCCAGCAGCTTGCAGCGGGGGGGACCAGATACGCAGTATTTT | CASSLQRGGPDTQYF
TRBJ2-1 | TRBV13 | TRBD1 | NA | TGTGCCAGCAGCGGGGGACAGGGGGGTGGTGATGAGCAGTTCTTC | CASSGGQGGGDEQFF
TRBJ2-1 | TRBV9 | NA | NA | TGTGCCAGCAGCGTAGCTACCAGGGCGACCTACAATGAGCAGTTCTTC | CASSVATRATYNEQFF
TRBJ2-7 | TRBV11-2 | NA | NA | TGTGCCAGCAGCTTAGCAGGGATGGGCCCCTACGAGCAGTACTTC | CASSLAGMGPYEQYF
TRBJ2-2 | TRBV7-2 | TRBD2 | NA | TGTGCCAGCAGCTCCGGGACTAGCGTGAGCGGGGAGCTGTTTTTT | CASSSGTSVSGELFF
TRBJ2-2 | TRBV11-3 | NA | once | TGTGCCAGCAGCTTAACCCAGGGGTATGGCGGGGAGCTGTTTTTT | CASSLTQGYGGELFF
TRBJ2-5 | TRBV19 | NA | NA | TGTGCCAGTAGTAGCGCGGGGGCAGAGACCCAGTACTTC | CASSSAGAETQYF
TRBJ1-5 | TRBV5-1 | NA | NA | TGCGCCAGCAGCTTGACATCCGGGGTAGGTCAGCCCCAGCATTTT | CASSLTSGVGQPQHF
TRBJ2-7 | TRBV28 | NA | once | TGTGCCAGCAGTTCGGGGGGCGAGGTCTACGAGCAGTACTTC | CASSSGGEVYEQYF
TRBJ1-1 | TRBV5-1 | TRBD1 | NA | TGCGCCAGCAGCGAACAGGGGGACACTGAAGCTTTCTTT | CASSEQGDTEAFF
TRBJ1-6 | TRBV5-4 | TRBD1 | few | TGTGCCAGCAGCTTGGTTGGGGGACAGAATCTCCTCAATTCACCCCTCCACTTT | CASSLVGGQNLLNSPLHF
TRBJ1-5 | TRBV6-2/TRBV6-3 | NA | once | TGTGCCAGCAGTTACTCGATCGCGAGCAATCAGCCCCAGCATTTT | CASSYSIASNQPQHF
TRBJ2-5 | TRBV29-1 | TRBD2 | NA | TGCAGCGTTCCAACTAGCGGGGGGTGCGGGGAGACCCAGTACTTC | CSVPTSGGCGETQYF
TRBJ1-2 | TRBV7-9 | TRBD1 | NA | TGTGCCAGCAGCTTAGCTTTGGGACAGGGTTCCGACATTAACTATGGCTACACCTTC | CASSLALGQGSDINYGYTF
TRBJ2-3 | TRBV27 | NA | once | TGTGCCAGCAGTTTAGTCAGGGGAACAGATACGCAGTATTTT | CASSLVRGTDTQYF
TRBJ2-5 | TRBV6-5 | TRBD1 | NA | TGTGCCAGCAGCCCCGGGACAGGTGGGACCCAGTACTTC | CASSPGTGGTQYF
TRBJ1-2 | TRBV6-2/TRBV6-3 | NA | NA | TGTGCCAGCAGTCCGACATTTAACTATGGCTACACCTTC | CASSPTFNYGYTF
TRBJ1-6 | TRBV3-1/TRBV3-2 | NA | once | TGTGCCAGCAGCCAGGTAGACAAATCCAATTCACCCCTCCACTTT | CASSQVDKSNSPLHF
TRBJ1-5 | TRBV2 | NA | NA | TGTGCCAGCAGCTGGGGGCGTAGCAATCAGCCCCAGCATTTT | CASSWGRSNQPQHF
TRBJ2-3 | TRBV24-1 | TRBD1 | NA | TGTGCCACCAGTGACTGGGACAGCACCACAGATACGCAGTATTTT | CATSDWDSTTDTQYF
TRBJ2-5 | TRBV5-1 | NA | NA | TGCGCCAGCAGCTTGGGGTTCGGGGGAGACGAGACCCAGTACTTC | CASSLGFGGDETQYF